This entry features one T cell receptor (beta chain) sequence. It has no known antigen specificity. No per-base quality is available; no much larger clone lies one base away. The entry originates in a study of T cell repertoires in cytomegalovirus infection (dated by TCRdb to about 2019). About the study as a whole: Peptide stimulations targeted recently identified HLA-C-restricted CMV epitopes, whose presentation resists viral immunomodulation, together with well-studied HLA-B-restricted epitopes. Because public TCR beta signatures pointed to carriage of CMV infection together with the matching HLA type, the HLA type of each donor mattered for the analysis. The full study reports these points: The ex vivo response was dominated by HLA-C-restricted CMV-specific TCR beta clonotypes, and the single most frequent clonotype in two of eight donors was supplied by these HLA-C-restricted clonotypes. Cumulative frequency of public TCR beta family members discriminated carriers of CMV infection plus the relevant HLA type in this cohort and an independent approximately 360-donor cohort.

V lost 4 bases and J lost 5 bases, and the count of bases not matched to a germline gene is 17. The CDR3 runs 18 amino acids, cysteine and phenylalanine included. Kept here is only the CDR3 DNA, which spans 54 bases and is read in frame from base 1. The germline V gene supplies CDR1 MNHEY and CDR2 SVGEGT. The sequencing machine was an Illumina HiSeq 1500. TCRdb reran the public reads through fastp at Q25 and MiXCR, keeping productive beta chains. Rows matching on CDR3 protein sequence are summarized as one entry with the most common DNA and genes. The sample contains approximately 990,000 distinct CDR3 sequences, around a third of them found a single time. Around 15% of the sample is held by the ten biggest clonotypes. Read against the paper, the sample's treatment or condition label means: in vitro stimulation with specific CMV peptide epitopes to enrich CMV-specific T cells.

The rearranged chain carries TRBV6-2 or TRBV6-3 and TRBJ2-5; the junction holds 9 bases that match TRBD1. The starting material was cultured CD8+ T cells from PBMCs, obtained from culture after CMV antigen stimulation. This clonotype originated in a human donor in good health (CMV status not recorded). Some clones in this sample may be carry-over from other donors' samples. In nucleotide form, the sequence is TGTGCCAGCAGTTCACACCCCGGGACAGGGTTTCTCTCGGAGACCCAGTACTTC. This sequence encodes CASSSHPGTGFLSETQYF.